These 32 T cell receptor beta chains were sequenced from one sample in a study of cytomegalovirus exposure and HLA in healthy donors. The study ran its PCR with 60 Vbeta and 13 Jbeta primers. Some clones are missing from TCRdb's copy, which holds only in-frame ones; the method was immunoSEQ multiplex PCR. This table lists roughly 120,000 clones. The sample was PBMCs. The receptor set was obtained from a man aged 25 to 40 in good health and CMV-seronegative.

The chain links TRBV7-2 to TRBJ2-5, with 7 bases aligning to TRBD1. Germline loops: CDR1 SGHTA, CDR2 FQGNSA. V dropped 5 bases and J dropped 3; count of bases not matched to a gene: 9. This CDR3 spans 15 amino acids. CDR3 DNA sequence: TGTGCCAGCAGCCCCCAGACAGGGTGGGAAGAGACCCAGTACTTC. Residues: CASSPQTGWEETQYF.

The CDR3 region has the DNA TGTGCCAGCAGTTCCGAGGGCAGCGCGAGGGAGCAGTACTTC. Residues: CASSSEGSAREQYF. The chain is built from TRBV6-5 and TRBJ2-7; maybe TRBD2 (5 bases). Between the trimmed V and J ends, which lost 4 bases and 7 bases, there was a span of 17 bases. The CDR3 covers 14 residues. Per the germline V gene, CDR1 is MNHEY and CDR2 is SVGAGI.

V and J are TRBV28 and TRBJ1-5; possibly TRBD1 for D (6 bases). Germline CDR1 reads MDHEN; CDR2 reads SYDVKM. V shed 6 bases and J shed 0 bases, with 18 bases lying between them. The CDR3 spans 17 residues. The CDR3 DNA is TGTGCCAGCAGACACGGAGATACAGGGTATAGCAATCAGCCCCAGCATTTT. It is translated as CASRHGDTGYSNQPQHF.

The CDR3 reads CASSSLRGLAGALAYEQYF. The CDR3 nucleotides read TGTGCCAGCAGCAGTCTTAGGGGACTAGCGGGAGCGCTTGCCTACGAGCAGTACTTC. This chain links TRBV7-8 with TRBJ2-5, with 14 bases lining up with TRBD2. Near its end, the DNA agrees better with TRBJ2-7, so the J call may be wrong. The germline V gene has CDR1 SGHVS and CDR2 FQNEAQ. The CDR3 totals 19 residues.

The chain is built from TRBV30 and TRBJ2-5; TRBD1 is a possible D gene (5 bases). The J call is doubtful: the DNA matches TRBJ2-7 better. The CDR3 runs 13 residues. The germline V gene encodes CDR1 GTSNPN and CDR2 SVGIG (reference sequence). CDR3 loop: CAWDRFEAYEQYF. The CDR3 DNA reads TGTGCCTGGGACAGATTCGAAGCCTACGAGCAGTACTTC.

The chain carries TRBV6-1 and TRBJ1-5; D ambiguous. V lost 1 base and J 11 bases, leaving 6 bases between the germline ends. This CDR3 spans 11 amino acids. Germline lookup yields CDR1 MNHNS and CDR2 SASEGT. The CDR3 nucleotides are TGTGCCAGCAGTGAAGGTCGGGCCCAGCATTTT. Translated: CASSEGRAQHF.

V usage is TRBV5-1 and J usage is TRBJ2-5; D remains ambiguous. V lost 5 bases to trimming and J lost 1 base, with 9 bases between them. This CDR3 is 13 amino acids long. Germline CDR1 and CDR2: SGHRS and YFSETQ. The CDR3, as DNA: TGCGCCAGCAGAGTTTTGCGCCAAGAGACCCAGTACTTC. Protein sequence: CASRVLRQETQYF.

This sequence joins TRBV5-6 and TRBJ2-5, with 9 bases matching TRBD1. This CDR3 is built from 15 residues. The ends lost 3 bases at V and 5 bases at J; junction bases unmatched: 8. The germline V gene has CDR1 SGHDT and CDR2 YYEEEE. This CDR3 is CASSYPTGGYETQYF. The DNA for the CDR3 is TGTGCCAGCAGCTATCCGACAGGGGGGTACGAGACCCAGTACTTC. Variable domain in full (rest from reference TRBV5-6 and TRBJ2-5): DAGVTQSPTHLIKTRGQQVTLRCSPKSGHDTVSWYQQALGQGPQFIFQYYEEEERQRGNFPDRFSGHQFPNYSSELNVNALLLGDSALYLCASSYPTGGYETQYFGPGTRLLVL.

To note about this clone: It is likely a read error, because the conserved phenylalanine at the end of the CDR3 is missing. The chain recombines TRBV28 with TRBJ1-1; D is possibly TRBD1 (5 bases). V was clipped by 3 bases and J by 0 bases, with 11 bases between them. Germline V gives CDR1 MDHEN, CDR2 SYDVKM. This CDR3 has 15 amino acids. The CDR3 sequence: CASSLPTDMNTEAFL. CDR3 DNA sequence: TGTGCCAGCAGTTTGCCGACAGACATGAACACTGAAGCTTTCCTT.

As concerns this clone: At the DNA level, this CDR3 is encoded by other sequences in the same sample as well. The rearrangement uses TRBV28 and TRBJ1-1; a weak D match, TRBD1 (6 bases). The CDR3 covers 13 residues. Between the trimmed V and J ends, which lost 5 bases and 0 bases, there was a span of 7 bases. Germline assignment: CDR1 MDHEN and CDR2 SYDVKM. The CDR3 DNA sequence: TGTGCCAGCAGTGGACAGTTGAACACTGAAGCTTTCTTT. Protein product: CASSGQLNTEAFF.

V usage is TRBV6-1 and J usage is TRBJ2-3; D is possibly TRBD2 (5 bases). The CDR3 loop spans 13 amino acids. The germline gives CDR1 MNHNS, CDR2 SASEGT. V lost 8 bases and J 1 base, leaving 10 bases between the germline ends. Written as DNA, the CDR3 is TGTGCCAGCGAGGGCCGAGGCACAGATACGCAGTATTTT. Its protein product is CASEGRGTDTQYF.

The rearrangement joins TRBV4-3 to TRBJ2-7; the D gene is possibly TRBD2 (6 bases). The CDR3 extends over 17 amino acids. Per the germline V gene, CDR1 is LGHNA and CDR2 is YSLEER. The V and J ends lost 4 bases and 5 bases respectively, with 24 bases between them. CDR3 nucleotides: TGCGCCAGCAGCCCGTCGGATAGCGGTATAGGGACGGACGAGCAGTACTTC. It codes for CASSPSDSGIGTDEQYF.

The chain links TRBV19 to TRBJ2-3; the match to TRBD1 covers 8 bases. Germline CDR1 and CDR2: LNHDA and SQIVND (reference sequence). CDR3 size: 15 residues. The V gene end was trimmed by 5 bases and the J gene end by 5 bases; junction bases not matched to a gene: 9. The CDR3 nucleotides read TGTGCCAGTAGTTTACGGACAGGGATTGGAGATACGCAGTATTTT. This gives the protein CASSLRTGIGDTQYF.

The chain combines TRBV25-1 with TRBJ2-1; TRBD1 agrees at 9 bases. The CDR3 has 16 residues. Looked up from germline, CDR1 is MGHDK and CDR2 is SYGVNS. The V segment lost 4 bases and the J segment 6 bases; nucleotides outside the gene matches: 10. DNA of the CDR3: TGTGCCAGCAGTGGAAACAGGGGGCTGGAGTCCAATGAGCAGTTCTTC. Amino acids: CASSGNRGLESNEQFF.

This chain joins TRBV7-9 and TRBJ2-5, with D tentatively TRBD1 (6 bases). This CDR3 spans 15 amino acids. CDR1 and CDR2 from the germline V gene are SEHNR and FQNEAQ (reference sequence). The ends were cut back, 4 bases at V and 1 base at J, with 13 bases in the middle. The CDR3 sequence: CASSSLRDIQETQYF. The CDR3 nucleotides read TGTGCCAGCAGCTCCCTCCGGGACATCCAAGAGACCCAGTACTTC.

The genes are TRBV4-2 and TRBJ2-2; 11 positions match TRBD2. J was trimmed by 2 bases and V by 0 bases; bases with no gene match: 5. CDR3 size: 18 residues. CDR1 and CDR2 from the germline V gene are LGHNA and YNFKEQ. CDR3 region: CASSQDIAGGKNTGELFF. The CDR3 DNA sequence: TGTGCCAGCAGCCAAGATATAGCGGGAGGGAAAAACACCGGGGAGCTGTTTTTT.

V gene TRBV28 combines with J gene TRBJ1-1, with D unresolved. Trimming took 6 bases from V and 1 from J, leaving 9 bases between them. The CDR3 is made up of 13 amino acids. Germline V lookup: CDR1 MDHEN, CDR2 SYDVKM. CDR3 in amino acids: CASRRLANTEAFF. The CDR3 DNA is TGTGCCAGCAGGAGACTAGCGAACACTGAAGCTTTCTTT.

CDR3 amino acids: CAISENSGGAFF. Here the CDR3 DNA reads TGTGCCATCAGTGAGAACAGCGGGGGAGCTTTCTTT. The chain carries TRBV10-3 and TRBJ1-1, with D tentatively TRBD1 (5 bases). The CDR3 covers 12 residues. The germline V gene encodes CDR1 ENHRY and CDR2 SYGVKD. The V gene lost 2 bases and the J gene lost 10 bases, with 11 bases spanning the gap.

A remark on this clone: This sample also contains other DNA sequences that code for the same CDR3. The J gene is TRBJ2-7, the V gene TRBV6-5; tentative D call: TRBD2 (5 bases). The CDR3 spans 15 residues. Germline values: CDR1 MNHEY, CDR2 SVGAGI. The germline V and J ends were trimmed by 6 bases and 0 bases, with 15 bases remaining between them. CDR3 protein: CASRGRSGSSYEQYF. DNA of the CDR3: TGTGCCAGCAGGGGCCGGAGCGGAAGCTCCTACGAGCAGTACTTC.

The chain links TRBV11-3 to TRBJ2-1; D may be TRBD2 (5 bases). Trimming took off 3 bases at V and 9 bases at J, with 12 bases between the two ends. CDR3 length equals 13 residues. Germline lookup yields CDR1 SGHNT and CDR2 YENEEA. The CDR3 region is CASSFDGGSEQFF. The CDR3 coding sequence is TGTGCCAGCAGCTTCGACGGAGGTAGTGAGCAGTTCTTC.

The chain combines TRBV27 with TRBJ2-2; 9 nucleotides match TRBD1. The germline gives CDR1 MNHEY, CDR2 SMNVEV (reference sequence). Trimming removed 4 bases from V and 7 bases from J; junction bases left unmatched: 4. The CDR3 length is 14 residues. The CDR3 is CASSSTGGNGELFF. The CDR3 region has the DNA TGTGCCAGCAGTTCGACAGGGGGGAACGGGGAGCTGTTTTTT.

This sequence joins TRBV18 and TRBJ2-7; no clear D gene. The CDR3 contains 12 residues. CDR1 KGHSH and CDR2 LQKENI come from the germline V gene. The germline V and J ends were trimmed by 4 bases and 3 bases, with 7 bases remaining between them. This CDR3 reads CASSLDNYEQYF. The CDR3 coding sequence is TGTGCCAGCTCACTTGACAACTACGAGCAGTACTTC.

This rearrangement joins TRBV6-5 to TRBJ2-1; 7 bases map to TRBD2. The CDR3 runs 13 residues. Germline assignment: CDR1 MNHEY and CDR2 SVGAGI. V lost 4 bases, J lost 4 bases, and 1 base stayed unmatched. The DNA for the CDR3 is TGTGCCAGCAGTTGGACTAGTTACAATGAGCAGTTCTTC. As protein: CASSWTSYNEQFF.

The V call is TRBV19, the J call TRBJ1-3; the D gene is possibly TRBD1 (6 bases). The germline V gene has CDR1 LNHDA and CDR2 SQIVND (reference sequence). Trimming left V 3 bases short and J 0 bases short, with 12 bases between. This CDR3 region has 16 residues. CDR3 bases: TGTGCCAGTAGTATCCGGGACACCGCCTCTGGAAACACCATATATTTT. Translation: CASSIRDTASGNTIYF.

This chain joins TRBV9 and TRBJ1-3, with a tentative D call TRBD1 (5 bases). The germline V gene encodes CDR1 SGDLS and CDR2 YYNGEE. This CDR3 is 16 amino acids long. V dropped 0 bases and J dropped 2 bases, with 12 bases sitting between them. CDR3 coding DNA: TGTGCCAGCAGCGTAGGTGGGGCTAGAGCTGGAAACACCATATATTTT. Its protein is CASSVGGARAGNTIYF.

V and J are TRBV5-1 and TRBJ2-5; perhaps TRBD2 as D (6 bases). Trimming stripped 6 bases from V and 1 base from J, with 16 bases between. Per germline, CDR1 SGHRS and CDR2 YFSETQ. CDR3 length: 15 residues. The CDR3 DNA reads TGCGCCAGCACCCAGGAAGCGGGCCTCCAAGAGACCCAGTACTTC. It yields the protein CASTQEAGLQETQYF.

The chain links TRBV28 to TRBJ2-5, with 8 bases matching TRBD2. Germline V lookup: CDR1 MDHEN, CDR2 SYDVKM. This CDR3 has 10 residues. The trim removed 8 bases at V and 13 bases at J, leaving 6 bases unmatched. CDR3 region: CASSSGRVYF. CDR3 nucleotides: TGTGCCAGCTCCTCCGGGAGGGTGTACTTC.

J is TRBJ1-4 and V is TRBV7-9, with a possible D match to TRBD1 (6 bases). Trimming left V 1 base short and J 4 bases short, with 10 bases between. This CDR3 region has 15 residues. Germline V CDR1 and CDR2: SEHNR, FQNEAQ (reference sequence). DNA for the CDR3: TGTGCCAGCAGCTTAGGGGGGCTTTTTAATGAAAAACTGTTTTTT. This translates into CASSLGGLFNEKLFF.

This chain links TRBV28 with TRBJ2-1, with D perhaps TRBD2 (6 bases). This CDR3 has 17 amino acids. Trimming removed 4 bases from V and 7 bases from J, with 23 bases in between. CDR1 MDHEN and CDR2 SYDVKM come from the germline V gene. The CDR3 DNA sequence: TGTGCCAGCAGTTCTCATTACGGGGACTTCAACGGGAATGAGCAGTTCTTC. It yields the protein CASSSHYGDFNGNEQFF.

With respect to this clone: The sample contains more than one DNA sequence encoding this CDR3. The chain is built from TRBV2 and TRBJ1-1; D possibly corresponds to TRBD1 (5 bases). The germline gives CDR1 SNHLY, CDR2 FYNNEI. The V and J ends lost 7 bases and 1 base respectively, with 10 bases between them. The CDR3 has 13 residues. As DNA, the CDR3 is TGTGCCAGCACCCAGGGTGAGAACACTGAAGCTTTCTTT. This encodes CASTQGENTEAFF.

The V call is TRBV27, the J call TRBJ1-1, with 8 bases fitting TRBD1. The V gene end was trimmed by 6 bases and the J gene end by 6 bases; junction bases not matched to a gene: 6. Germline CDR1 and CDR2: MNHEY and SMNVEV (reference sequence). This CDR3 spans 13 amino acids. CDR3 region: CASSPGGRPEAFF. In nucleotides, the CDR3 is TGTGCCAGCAGCCCAGGGGGCCGCCCTGAAGCTTTCTTT.

The CDR3 reads CASSSPSGTGTYNEQFF. CDR3 nucleotides: TGTGCCAGCAGCTCTCCATCCGGGACAGGGACGTACAATGAGCAGTTCTTC. The chain employs TRBV5-6 and TRBJ2-1; 9 bases are a match to TRBD1. Looked up from germline, CDR1 is SGHDT and CDR2 is YYEEEE. The CDR3 is 17 residues long. Trimming cost V 3 bases and J 4 bases; bases outside gene matches: 11.